The subject of this entry is one T cell receptor (beta chain). Antigen specificity is unknown. The sample comes from a study of long-term antiretroviral therapy in people with HIV. The run of the v3.0 immunoSEQ assay was at survey level. Clones were sequenced by immunoSEQ multiplex PCR, and TCRdb holds only the in-frame ones, with some missing. Of around 23,000 clones listed, more than 80% were seen once; the top ten hold about 17%. Study conclusions and caveats: In HIV, the repertoires covered a tighter span of CDR3 lengths than in controls.

Germline lookup yields CDR1 MNHNS and CDR2 SASEGT. The CDR3 is made up of 13 amino acids. Trimming removed 8 bases at V and 2 bases at J, with 9 bases between. The clonotype originates from a man in his forties or fifties with HIV. Specimen: unsorted PBMCs, collected 0.5 years before starting antiretroviral therapy. The chain has TRBV6-1 and TRBJ1-4; D uncertain. The chain's CDR3 is CASGRTTNEKLFF. The CDR3 bases are TGTGCCAGCGGGAGGACGACTAATGAAAAACTGTTTTTT.